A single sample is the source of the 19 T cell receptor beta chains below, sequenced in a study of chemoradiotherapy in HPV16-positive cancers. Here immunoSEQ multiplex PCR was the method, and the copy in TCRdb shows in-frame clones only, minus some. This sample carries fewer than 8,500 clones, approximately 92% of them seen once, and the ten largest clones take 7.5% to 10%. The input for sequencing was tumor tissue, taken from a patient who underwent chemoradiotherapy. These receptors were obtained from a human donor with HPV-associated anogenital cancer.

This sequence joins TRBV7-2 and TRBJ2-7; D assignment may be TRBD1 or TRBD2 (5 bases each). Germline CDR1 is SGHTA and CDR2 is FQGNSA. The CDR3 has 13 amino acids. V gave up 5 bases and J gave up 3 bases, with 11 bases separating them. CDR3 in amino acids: CASSKGPNYEQYF. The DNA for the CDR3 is TGTGCCAGCAGCAAGGGACCAAACTACGAGCAGTACTTC.

The CDR3 coding sequence is TGTGCCAGCAGCTCGGCCGGGACAGGGGGCTTTGGCTACACCTTC. Amino acids: CASSSAGTGGFGYTF. The genes are TRBV14 and TRBJ1-2; TRBD1 aligns across 12 bases. The CDR3 is 15 residues long. With 5 bases clipped from V and 7 bases from J, the junction kept 8 bases outside the gene matches. Germline-derived CDR1 and CDR2 are SGHDN and FVKESK.

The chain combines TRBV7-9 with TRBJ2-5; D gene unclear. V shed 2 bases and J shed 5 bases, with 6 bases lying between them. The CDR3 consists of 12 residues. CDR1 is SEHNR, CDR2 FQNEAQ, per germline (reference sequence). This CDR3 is CASSLMGETQYF. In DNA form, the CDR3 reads TGTGCCAGCAGCTTAATGGGGGAGACCCAGTACTTC.

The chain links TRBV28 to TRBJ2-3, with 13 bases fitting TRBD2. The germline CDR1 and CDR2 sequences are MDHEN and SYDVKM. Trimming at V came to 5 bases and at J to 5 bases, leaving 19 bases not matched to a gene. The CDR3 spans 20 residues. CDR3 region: CASSGDPHMRLAGGRDTQYF. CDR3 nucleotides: TGTGCCAGCAGTGGGGACCCCCATATGAGACTAGCGGGAGGCAGAGATACGCAGTATTTT.

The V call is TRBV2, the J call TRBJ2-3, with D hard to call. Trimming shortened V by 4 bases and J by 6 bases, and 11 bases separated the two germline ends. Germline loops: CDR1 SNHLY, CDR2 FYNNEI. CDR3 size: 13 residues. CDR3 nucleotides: TGTGCCAGCAGTGGATCTAGTGGGGATACGCAGTATTTT. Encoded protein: CASSGSSGDTQYF.

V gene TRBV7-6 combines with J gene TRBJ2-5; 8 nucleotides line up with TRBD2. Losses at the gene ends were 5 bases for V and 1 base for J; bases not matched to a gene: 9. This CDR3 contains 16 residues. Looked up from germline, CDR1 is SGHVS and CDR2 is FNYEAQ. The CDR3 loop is CASSTRGSGVQETQYF. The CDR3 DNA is TGTGCCAGCAGCACCCGGGGTAGCGGGGTCCAAGAGACCCAGTACTTC.

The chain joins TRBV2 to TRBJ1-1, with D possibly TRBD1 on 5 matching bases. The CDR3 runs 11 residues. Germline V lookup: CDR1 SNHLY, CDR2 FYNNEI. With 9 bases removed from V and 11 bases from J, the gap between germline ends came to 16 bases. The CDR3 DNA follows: TGTGCCAGACAAAGAAACGAGGGGGCTTTCTTT. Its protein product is CARQRNEGAFF.

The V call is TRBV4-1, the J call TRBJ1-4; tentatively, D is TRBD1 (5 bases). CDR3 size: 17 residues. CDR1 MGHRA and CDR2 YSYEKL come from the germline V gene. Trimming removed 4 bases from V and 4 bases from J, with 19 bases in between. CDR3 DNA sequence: TGCGCCAGCAGCCCTAGTGGGCAGGGCACTCTTAATGAAAAACTGTTTTTT. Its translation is CASSPSGQGTLNEKLFF.

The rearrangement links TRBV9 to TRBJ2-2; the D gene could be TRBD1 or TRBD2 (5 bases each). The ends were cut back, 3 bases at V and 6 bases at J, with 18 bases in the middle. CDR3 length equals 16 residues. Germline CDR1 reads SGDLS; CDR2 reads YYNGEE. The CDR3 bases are TGTGCCAGCAGCGACCCCGGGGCCCCGAGGGCCGGGGAGCTGTTTTTT. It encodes CASSDPGAPRAGELFF.

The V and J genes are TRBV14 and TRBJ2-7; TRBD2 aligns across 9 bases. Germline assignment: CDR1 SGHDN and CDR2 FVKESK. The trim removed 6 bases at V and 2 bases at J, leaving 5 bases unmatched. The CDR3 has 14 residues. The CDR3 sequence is CASRAASGAYEQYF. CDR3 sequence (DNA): TGTGCCAGCAGGGCGGCTAGCGGGGCCTACGAGCAGTACTTC.

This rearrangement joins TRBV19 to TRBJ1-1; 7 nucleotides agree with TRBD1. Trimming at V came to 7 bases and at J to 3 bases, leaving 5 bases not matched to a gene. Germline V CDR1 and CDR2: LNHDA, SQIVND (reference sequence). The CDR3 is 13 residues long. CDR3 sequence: CASKRGGDTEAFF. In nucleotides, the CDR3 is TGTGCCAGTAAGAGAGGGGGCGACACTGAAGCTTTCTTT. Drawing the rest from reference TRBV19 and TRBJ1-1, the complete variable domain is DGGITQSPKYLFRKEGQNVTLSCEQNLNHDAMYWYRQDPGQGLRLIYYSQIVNDFQKGDIAEGYSVSREKKESFPLTVTSAQKNPTAFYLCASKRGGDTEAFFGQGTRLTVV.

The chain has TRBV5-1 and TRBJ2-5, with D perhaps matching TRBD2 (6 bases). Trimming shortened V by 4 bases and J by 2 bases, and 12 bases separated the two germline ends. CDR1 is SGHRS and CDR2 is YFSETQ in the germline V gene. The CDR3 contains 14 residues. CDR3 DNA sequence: TGCGCCAGCAGCCCGGGACTTCCTCAAGAGACCCAGTACTTC. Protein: CASSPGLPQETQYF.

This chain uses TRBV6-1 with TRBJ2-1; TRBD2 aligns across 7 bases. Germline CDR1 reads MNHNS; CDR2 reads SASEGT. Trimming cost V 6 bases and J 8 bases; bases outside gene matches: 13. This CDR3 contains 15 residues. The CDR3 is CASSVFSEAGYEQFF. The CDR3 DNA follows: TGTGCCAGCAGCGTCTTTTCCGAAGCGGGATATGAGCAGTTCTTC.

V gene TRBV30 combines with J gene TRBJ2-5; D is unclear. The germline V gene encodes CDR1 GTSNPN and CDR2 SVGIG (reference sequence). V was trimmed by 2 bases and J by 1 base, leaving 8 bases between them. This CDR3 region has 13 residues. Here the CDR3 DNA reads TGTGCCTGGAGTCCCCCCTTCCAAGAGACCCAGTACTTC. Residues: CAWSPPFQETQYF.

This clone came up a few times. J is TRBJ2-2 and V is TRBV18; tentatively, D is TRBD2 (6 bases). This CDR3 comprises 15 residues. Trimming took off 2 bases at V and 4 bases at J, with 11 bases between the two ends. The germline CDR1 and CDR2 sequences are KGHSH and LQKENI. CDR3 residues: CASSPGVGGTGELFF. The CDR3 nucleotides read TGTGCCAGCTCACCAGGAGTCGGGGGCACCGGGGAGCTGTTTTTT.

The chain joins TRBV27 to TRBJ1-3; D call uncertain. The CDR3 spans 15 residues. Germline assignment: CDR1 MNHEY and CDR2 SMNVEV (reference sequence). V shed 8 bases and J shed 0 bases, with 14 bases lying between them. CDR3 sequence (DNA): TGTGCCAGCGGATACAGAGGGCACTCTGGAAACACCATATATTTT. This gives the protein CASGYRGHSGNTIYF.

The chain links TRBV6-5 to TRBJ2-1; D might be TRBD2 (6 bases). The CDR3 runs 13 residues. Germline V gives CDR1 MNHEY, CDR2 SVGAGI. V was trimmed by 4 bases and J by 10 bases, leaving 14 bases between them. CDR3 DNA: TGTGCCAGCAGTTTAAGAGTGGAGGGCGAGCAGTTCTTC. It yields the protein CASSLRVEGEQFF.

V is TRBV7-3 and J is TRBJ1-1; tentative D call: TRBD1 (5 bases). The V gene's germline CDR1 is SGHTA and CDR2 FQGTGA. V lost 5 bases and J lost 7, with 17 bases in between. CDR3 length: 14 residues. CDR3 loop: CASSETGTKVEAFF. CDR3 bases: TGTGCCAGCAGCGAAACCGGGACGAAGGTTGAAGCTTTCTTT.

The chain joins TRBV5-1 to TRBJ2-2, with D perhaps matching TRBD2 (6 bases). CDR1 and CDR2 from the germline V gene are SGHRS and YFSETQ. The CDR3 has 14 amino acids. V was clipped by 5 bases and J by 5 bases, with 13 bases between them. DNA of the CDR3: TGCGCCAGCAGAGGTAGCGGAGAGACCGGGGAGCTGTTTTTT. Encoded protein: CASRGSGETGELFF.